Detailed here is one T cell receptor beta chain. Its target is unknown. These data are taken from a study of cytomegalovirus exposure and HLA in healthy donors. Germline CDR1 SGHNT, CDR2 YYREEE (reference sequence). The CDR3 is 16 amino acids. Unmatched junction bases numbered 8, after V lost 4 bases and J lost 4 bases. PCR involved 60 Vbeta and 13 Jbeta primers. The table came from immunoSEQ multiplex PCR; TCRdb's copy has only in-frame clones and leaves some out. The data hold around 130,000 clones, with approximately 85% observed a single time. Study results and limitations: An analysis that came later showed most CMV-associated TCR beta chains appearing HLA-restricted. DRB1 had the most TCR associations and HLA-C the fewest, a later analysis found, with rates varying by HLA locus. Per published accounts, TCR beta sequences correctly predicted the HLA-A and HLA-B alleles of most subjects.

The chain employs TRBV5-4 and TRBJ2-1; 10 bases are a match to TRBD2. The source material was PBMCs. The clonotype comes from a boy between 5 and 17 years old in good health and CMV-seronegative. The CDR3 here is CASSKSGAGGYNEQFF. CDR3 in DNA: TGTGCCAGCAGCAAATCGGGAGCGGGGGGGTACAATGAGCAGTTCTTC.